This T cell receptor beta chain came from a study of T-cell reconstitution after alpha-beta-depleted transplantation in children. A TCRbeta library incorporating unique molecular identifiers was prepared. TCRdb reanalysed the PCR reads using MiXCR and keeps one entry per CDR3 protein. The sample yields around 600,000 distinct CDR3 sequences, roughly a tenth seen once. The CDR3 loop spans 14 amino acids. Trimming took 3 bases from V and 2 from J, leaving 10 bases between them. Germline V gene sequence: CDR1 DFQATT, CDR2 SNEGSKA (reference sequence). This receptor was identified in a human donor who donated a stem cell graft to a child with acute myeloid leukemia. The source material was PBMCs from the stem cell graft donor, sampled from the stem cell graft. V is TRBV20-1 and J is TRBJ2-2, with D tentatively TRBD2 (6 bases). The CDR3: CSARGLLNTGELFF. CDR3 sequence (DNA): TGCAGTGCTAGGGGACTCCTCAACACCGGGGAGCTGTTTTTT.